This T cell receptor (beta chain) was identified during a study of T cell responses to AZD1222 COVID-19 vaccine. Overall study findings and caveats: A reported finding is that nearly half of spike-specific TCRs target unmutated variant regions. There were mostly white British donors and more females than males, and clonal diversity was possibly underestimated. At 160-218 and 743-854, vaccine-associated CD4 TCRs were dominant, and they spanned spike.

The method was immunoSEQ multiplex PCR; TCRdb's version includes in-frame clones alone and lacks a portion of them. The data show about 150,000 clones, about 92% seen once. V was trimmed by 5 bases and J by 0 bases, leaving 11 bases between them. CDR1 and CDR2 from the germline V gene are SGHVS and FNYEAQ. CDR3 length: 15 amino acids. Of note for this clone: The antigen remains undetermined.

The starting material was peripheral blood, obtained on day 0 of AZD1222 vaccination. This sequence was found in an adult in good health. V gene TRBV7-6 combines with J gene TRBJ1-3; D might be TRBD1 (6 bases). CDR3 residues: CASSRGQISGNTIYF. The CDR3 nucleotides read TGTGCCAGCAGCCGGGGACAAATCTCTGGAAACACCATATATTTT. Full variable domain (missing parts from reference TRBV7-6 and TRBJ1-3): GAGVSQSPRYKVTKRGQDVALRCDPISGHVSLYWYRQALGQGPEFLTYFNYEAQQDKSGLPNDRFSAERPEGSISTLTIQRTEQRDSAMYRCASSRGQISGNTIYFGEGSWLTVV.